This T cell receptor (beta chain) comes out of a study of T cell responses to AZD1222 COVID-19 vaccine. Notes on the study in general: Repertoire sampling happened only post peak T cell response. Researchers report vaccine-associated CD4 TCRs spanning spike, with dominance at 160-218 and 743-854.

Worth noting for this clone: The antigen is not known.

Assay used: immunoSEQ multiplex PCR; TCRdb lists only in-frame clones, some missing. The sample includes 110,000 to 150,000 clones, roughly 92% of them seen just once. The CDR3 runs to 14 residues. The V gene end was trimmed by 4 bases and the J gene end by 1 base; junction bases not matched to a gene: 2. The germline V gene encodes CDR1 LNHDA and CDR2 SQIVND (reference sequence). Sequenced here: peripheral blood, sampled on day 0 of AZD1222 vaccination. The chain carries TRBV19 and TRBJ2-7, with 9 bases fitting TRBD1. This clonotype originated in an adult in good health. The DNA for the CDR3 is TGTGCCAGTAGTACGGGACAGGGATCCTACGAGCAGTACTTC. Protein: CASSTGQGSYEQYF.